This TCR beta chain was retrieved from a study of T cell changes during pregnancy in multiple sclerosis. CDR1 is SGHNT and CDR2 is YYREEE in the germline V gene (reference sequence). Losses at the gene ends were 2 bases for V and 4 bases for J; bases not matched to a gene: 10. The CDR3 has 17 amino acids. The data were produced by immunoSEQ multiplex PCR, yet TCRdb's version contains in-frame clones alone and is incomplete. The sample shows 83,000 or so clones, 85% to 95% of them seen only once. V is TRBV5-4 and J is TRBJ2-3; 10 nucleotides align to TRBD2. This receptor was obtained from a female donor in good health, enrolled as a control in a pregnancy study. The sequences come from peripheral blood, collected after pregnancy. CDR3 DNA: TGTGCCAGCAGCTTTAAGCGGGAGGGTCCGGGCGCAGATACGCAGTATTTT. Protein: CASSFKREGPGADTQYF.